One TCR beta chain is described in this entry. This sample is part of a study of cytomegalovirus exposure and HLA in healthy donors. The study ran its PCR with 60 Vbeta and 13 Jbeta primers. Method: immunoSEQ multiplex PCR; TCRdb's copy keeps in-frame clones and lacks some. This sample has about 140,000 clones, with roughly 65% found just once. With V trimmed by 4 bases and J by 4 bases, 4 bases remained unmatched. Germline V gene data show CDR1 as LNHDA and CDR2 as SQIVND (reference sequence). CDR3 length: 14 residues. Sample: PBMCs. The V gene is TRBV19, the J gene TRBJ2-7; 10 positions match TRBD1. This sequence originates from a woman under 40 in good health and CMV-seronegative. CDR3 sequence (DNA): TGTGCCAGTAGTAGCCGGGACAGGGGTTACGAGCAGTACTTC. Protein: CASSSRDRGYEQYF.